This entry features one T cell receptor (beta chain) sequence. Its specificity is not known. The data were taken from a study of T cell repertoires in cytomegalovirus infection. Background on the study: In the study, CMV epitopes included recently identified HLA-C-restricted and well-studied HLA-B-restricted ones. CMV infection and matching HLA type were both indicated by public TCR beta signatures.

Study observations and caveats: Within the response measured ex vivo, HLA-C-restricted CMV-specific TCR beta clonotypes were dominant.

MiXCR was run by TCRdb on the reads, yielding one entry per CDR3 protein. The profile shows 70,000 to 85,000 distinct CDR3 sequences, roughly 40% of them singletons. V was trimmed by 3 bases and J by 3 bases, leaving 15 bases between them. Germline V gives CDR1 SEHNR, CDR2 FQNEAQ (reference sequence). This CDR3 contains 15 residues. The chain recombines TRBV7-9 with TRBJ2-7, with no clear D. Sequencing used CD8+ T cells from cultured PBMCs, obtained from culture after CMV antigen stimulation. The origin of this receptor is a human donor in good health (CMV status not recorded). Some clones in this sample may be carry-over from other donors' samples. The CDR3 loop is CASSLVEASYYEQYF. CDR3 DNA sequence: TGTGCCAGCAGCTTGGTGGAAGCAAGTTACTACGAGCAGTACTTC.